The 10 T cell receptor beta chains in this list originate from one sample, sequenced in a study of early T cells in non-severe SARS-CoV-2 infection (dated by TCRdb to the early 2020s). Preparation of the library involved 5' RACE. This sample was sequenced with a NextSeq 500. TCRdb reworked the public reads: Q25 trimming with fastp, MiXCR clone assembly, productive beta chains retained. Identical CDR3 protein sequences are pooled into one entry, listed with their most common genes and DNA. The table for this sample lists more than 85,000 distinct CDR3 sequences; approximately 15% of them were counted only once. The ten largest clones represent roughly 1.3% of the sample. Sample: whole blood. Receptor source: an adult who was a healthcare worker with PCR-confirmed SARS-CoV-2 infection or an uninfected control (not recorded which).

J is TRBJ2-1 and V is TRBV10-3; D unclear. This CDR3 is built from 15 residues. Trimming left V 2 bases short and J 2 bases short, with 10 bases between. In germline, CDR1 is ENHRY, CDR2 SYGVKD. Here the CDR3 DNA reads TGTGCCATCAGTGAGGTGAGCAGACCCTACAATGAGCAGTTCTTC. It codes for CAISEVSRPYNEQFF.

This chain uses TRBV5-4 with TRBJ2-7; possibly TRBD2 for D (7 bases). Germline V gene lookup returns CDR1 SGHNT and CDR2 YYREEE (reference sequence). The CDR3 contains 15 residues. Trimming shortened V by 4 bases and J by 3 bases, and 17 bases separated the two germline ends. CDR3 nucleotides: TGTGCCAGCAGCCCTACGACGGGGGGCAACTACGAGCAGTACTTC. Its protein product is CASSPTTGGNYEQYF.

This clonotype came up many times. This chain uses TRBV14 with TRBJ1-3; D remains unclear. CDR1 and CDR2 from the germline V gene are SGHDN and FVKESK. The CDR3 spans 16 residues. V lost 3 bases and J 0 bases, leaving 12 bases between the germline ends. CDR3 nucleotide sequence: TGTGCCAGCAGCCATTCAAAGGCCTTCTCTGGAAACACCATATATTTT. This sequence encodes CASSHSKAFSGNTIYF.

The chain joins TRBV20-1 to TRBJ2-7; maybe TRBD1 (6 bases). Germline V gives CDR1 DFQATT, CDR2 SNEGSKA (reference sequence). Trimming removed 5 bases at V and 3 bases at J, with 14 bases between. The CDR3 covers 13 residues. CDR3 sequence reads: CSALTGTSYEQYF. CDR3 DNA sequence: TGCAGTGCTCTAACCGGGACAAGCTACGAGCAGTACTTC.

This clonotype was recorded a few times. The rearrangement links TRBV2 to TRBJ1-1; the D is unclear. V lost 7 bases, J lost 0 bases, and 12 bases lay in between. The CDR3 is 14 amino acids. The germline CDR1 and CDR2 sequences are SNHLY and FYNNEI. The chain's CDR3 is CASKPKWLNTEAFF. The CDR3 DNA reads TGTGCCAGCAAACCTAAGTGGTTGAACACTGAAGCTTTCTTT. The full variable domain, completed using reference TRBV2 and TRBJ1-1, is EPEVTQTPSHQVTQMGQEVILRCVPISNHLYFYWYRQILGQKVEFLVSFYNNEISEKSEIFDDQFSVERPDGSNFTLKIRSTKLEDSAMYFCASKPKWLNTEAFFGQGTRLTVV.

In its sample, this clonotype was seen a few times. The rearrangement joins TRBV6-2 or TRBV6-3 to TRBJ2-1; the match to TRBD2 covers 9 bases. Germline trimming cut 5 bases from V and 3 bases from J; bases unmatched to any gene: 20. The CDR3 has 20 amino acids. The germline V gene encodes CDR1 MNHEY and CDR2 SVGEGT. CDR3 sequence: CASSPRDVAGGDANYNEQFF. CDR3 DNA: TGTGCCAGCAGTCCCCGTGACGTGGCGGGAGGGGACGCTAACTACAATGAGCAGTTCTTC.

This clonotype has ten or more counts. This CDR3 reads CASIRSGRTGELFF. For the CDR3, the DNA is TGTGCCAGCATTCGGAGCGGGAGAACCGGGGAGCTGTTTTTT. This sequence joins TRBV11-2 and TRBJ2-2, with 8 positions matching TRBD2. The CDR3 is 14 residues long. The germline V gene has CDR1 SGHAT and CDR2 FQNNGV. J was trimmed by 5 bases and V by 7 bases; bases with no gene match: 6.

This clonotype was counted only a few times. The chain employs TRBV27 and TRBJ1-5; 9 bases match TRBD1. After removal of 7 bases from V and 7 bases from J, the junction contained 5 bases not matched to a gene. This CDR3 comprises 13 residues. Germline lookup yields CDR1 MNHEY and CDR2 SMNVEV (reference sequence). CDR3 residues: CASKGQGRQPQHF. The DNA of the CDR3 is TGTGCCAGCAAAGGACAGGGGAGGCAGCCCCAGCATTTT.

This chain joins TRBV10-3 and TRBJ1-3; a possible D gene is TRBD1 (5 bases). The CDR3 runs to 14 residues. Trimming cost V 10 bases and J 4 bases, with 17 bases left between them. Germline V gene data show CDR1 as ENHRY and CDR2 as SYGVKD. CDR3 sequence: CATRSAGEGNTIYF. The DNA of the CDR3 is TGTGCCACCCGCTCCGCGGGGGAGGGAAACACCATATATTTT.

This clonotype was recorded many times. The V call is TRBV5-1, the J call TRBJ2-3; D may be TRBD1 (6 bases). V was cut by 3 bases and J by 5 bases, with 25 bases left in between. CDR3 size: 18 residues. CDR1 and CDR2 from the germline V gene are SGHRS and YFSETQ. CDR3 sequence: CASSSSTDRGEGRDTQYF. The CDR3, as DNA: TGCGCCAGCAGCTCCTCTACGGACAGAGGGGAAGGCAGAGATACGCAGTATTTT.